Each of the 4 T cell receptor beta chains below was sequenced from the same sample in a study of OX40 agonist ivuxolimab in advanced cancers. TCRdb keeps only in-frame clones here, not all; method: immunoSEQ multiplex PCR. The sample includes 35,000 to 40,000 clones, 65% to 80% of them seen just once. Here the sequenced sample was CD4+ or CD8+ T cells sorted from blood, taken in a trial of the OX40 agonist ivuxolimab. Source of these receptors: an adult with an advanced solid tumor such as melanoma, head and neck, liver or kidney cancer.

The V and J genes are TRBV18 and TRBJ2-3; TRBD2 matches at 11 bases. The CDR3 has 15 amino acids. Germline V CDR1 and CDR2: KGHSH, LQKENI. Trimming took 0 bases from V and 6 from J; bases not matched to a gene: 2. The CDR3, as DNA: TGTGCCAGCTCACCACCGGCTAGCGGGAGGGATACGCAGTATTTT. As protein: CASSPPASGRDTQYF. Based on the CDR3 plus reference TRBV18 and TRBJ2-3, the full variable domain is NAGVMQNPRHLVRRRGQEARLRCSPMKGHSHVYWYRQLPEEGLKFMVYLQKENIIDESGMPKERFSAEFPKEGPSILRIQQVVRGDSAAYFCASSPPASGRDTQYFGPGTRLTVL.

The chain couples TRBV28 to TRBJ1-1; 8 positions match TRBD1. The germline CDR1 and CDR2 sequences are MDHEN and SYDVKM. This CDR3 is built from 15 residues. With V trimmed by 5 bases and J by 1 base, 6 bases remained unmatched. The CDR3 protein is CASSTTGAANTEAFF. The CDR3 DNA follows: TGTGCCAGCAGTACGACAGGGGCGGCGAACACTGAAGCTTTCTTT.

The V call is TRBV6-5, the J call TRBJ2-4, with D perhaps TRBD1 (7 bases). The V end lost 4 bases, the J end lost 6 bases, and 19 bases lay between the germline ends. There are 16 residues in the CDR3. CDR1 is MNHEY, CDR2 SVGAGI, per germline. CDR3 protein: CASSSYGGGTGNIQYF. The CDR3 nucleotides read TGTGCCAGCAGTTCCTACGGAGGGGGCACGGGAAACATTCAGTACTTC.

The genes are TRBV5-1 and TRBJ2-5, with a possible D match to TRBD1 (6 bases). This CDR3 region has 15 residues. The V end was cut by 4 bases, the J end by 0 bases, with 13 bases between. Germline CDR1 and CDR2: SGHRS and YFSETQ. The CDR3 sequence: CASSAGTNDQETQYF. CDR3 nucleotides: TGCGCCAGCAGCGCCGGGACAAACGACCAAGAGACCCAGTACTTC. The entire variable domain, with the rest obtained from reference TRBV5-1 and TRBJ2-5, is as follows: KAGVTQTPRYLIKTRGQQVTLSCSPISGHRSVSWYQQTPGQGLQFLFEYFSETQRNKGNFPGRFSGRQFSNSRSEMNVSTLELGDSALYLCASSAGTNDQETQYFGPGTRLLVL.